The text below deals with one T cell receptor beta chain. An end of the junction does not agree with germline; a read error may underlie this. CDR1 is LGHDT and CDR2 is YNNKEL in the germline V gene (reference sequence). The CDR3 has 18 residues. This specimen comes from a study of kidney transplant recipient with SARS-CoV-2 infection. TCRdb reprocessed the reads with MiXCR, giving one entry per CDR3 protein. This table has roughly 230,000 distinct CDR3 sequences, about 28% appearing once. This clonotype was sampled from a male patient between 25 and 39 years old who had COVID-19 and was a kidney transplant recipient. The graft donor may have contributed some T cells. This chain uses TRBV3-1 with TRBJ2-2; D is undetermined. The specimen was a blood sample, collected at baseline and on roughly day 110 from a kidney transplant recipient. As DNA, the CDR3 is TGTGCCTGCAGCAAAATACATCCCATTTCAGGCTTGACCGGGGAGCTGTTTTTT. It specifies CACSKIHPISGLTGELFF. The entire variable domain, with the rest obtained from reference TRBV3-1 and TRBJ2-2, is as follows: DTAVSQTPKYLVTQMGNDKSIKCEQNLGHDTMYWYKQDSKKFLKIMFSYNNKELIINETVPNRFSPKSPDKAHLNLHINSLELGDSAVYFCACSKIHPISGLTGELFFGEGSRLTVL.